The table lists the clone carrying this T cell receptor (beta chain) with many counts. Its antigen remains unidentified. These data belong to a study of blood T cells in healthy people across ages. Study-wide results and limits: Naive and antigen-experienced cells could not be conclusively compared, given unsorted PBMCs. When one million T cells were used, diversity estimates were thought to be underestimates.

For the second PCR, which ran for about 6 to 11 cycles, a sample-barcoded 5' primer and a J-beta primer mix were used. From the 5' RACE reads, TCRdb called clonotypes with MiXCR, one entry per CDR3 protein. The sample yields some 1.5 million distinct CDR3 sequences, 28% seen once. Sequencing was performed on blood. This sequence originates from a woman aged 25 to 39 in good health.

The CDR3 nucleotides are TGTGCCAGCAGTTACTCGGGGGCGGGTTACAATGAGCAGTTCTTC. Protein product: CASSYSGAGYNEQFF. The chain joins TRBV6-6 to TRBJ2-1; weak D call: TRBD1 (6 bases). This CDR3 contains 15 residues. Trimming took off 0 bases at V and 4 bases at J, with 10 bases between the two ends. Germline V gives CDR1 MNHNY, CDR2 SVGAGI (reference sequence).